What follows are 5 T cell receptor beta chains derived from one specimen sequenced in a study of blood T cell repertoires in COVID-19. Repertoires were generated with immunoSEQ multiplex PCR, while TCRdb's copy carries only in-frame clones and drops some. The repertoire holds 100,000 or so clones, around 80% seen once, with 15% to 20% in the top ten. Sequencing used peripheral blood. Source of these receptors: a man older than 75 with acute or convalescent COVID-19.

This clone has just a few counts. The chain is built from TRBV6-2 or TRBV6-3 and TRBJ2-5, with TRBD2 matching 8 bases. J gave up 6 bases and V 5 bases, and 8 bases lay outside the gene matches. The CDR3 contains 14 residues. Germline CDR1 reads MNHEY; CDR2 reads SVGEGT. The CDR3 DNA reads as TGTGCCAGCAGTGTCCGGGAGGGGCGAAAGACCCAGTACTTC. It codes for CASSVREGRKTQYF.

The chain couples TRBV3-1 (or the pseudogene TRBV3-2) to TRBJ1-1; 10 bases align to TRBD1. Germline loops: CDR1 LGHDT, CDR2 YNNKEL (reference sequence). This CDR3 spans 17 amino acids. Losses at the gene ends were 2 bases for V and 0 bases for J; bases not matched to a gene: 6. The DNA for the CDR3 is TGTGCCAGCAGCCAACGGACAGGGGGGTTCATGAACACTGAAGCTTTCTTT. It yields the protein CASSQRTGGFMNTEAFF.

The rearrangement joins TRBV6-5 to TRBJ1-3; perhaps TRBD1 as D (5 bases). V lost 2 bases to trimming and J lost 5 bases, with 16 bases between them. Germline CDR1 is MNHEY and CDR2 is SVGAGI. The CDR3 totals 16 residues. CDR3 bases: TGTGCCAGCAGTTACCGGTCTACGACAGCACGAAACACCATATATTTT. It specifies CASSYRSTTARNTIYF.

This rearrangement joins TRBV7-8 to TRBJ2-4, with D possibly matching TRBD1 (6 bases). CDR3 length: 14 residues. V lost 1 base, J lost 3 bases, and 7 bases lay in between. Germline V gene sequence: CDR1 SGHVS, CDR2 FQNEAQ. CDR3 DNA sequence: TGTGCCAGCAGCTTAGACAGGGACAAAAACATTCAGTACTTC. This sequence encodes CASSLDRDKNIQYF.

V gene TRBV6-2 or TRBV6-3 combines with J gene TRBJ2-7; 8 bases map to TRBD1. Germline CDR1 and CDR2: MNHEY and SVGEGT. The trim removed 2 bases at V and 3 bases at J, leaving 3 bases unmatched. This CDR3 is 14 amino acids long. CDR3: CASSYRTGGYEQYF. As DNA, the CDR3 is TGTGCCAGCAGTTACCGAACAGGGGGCTACGAGCAGTACTTC.